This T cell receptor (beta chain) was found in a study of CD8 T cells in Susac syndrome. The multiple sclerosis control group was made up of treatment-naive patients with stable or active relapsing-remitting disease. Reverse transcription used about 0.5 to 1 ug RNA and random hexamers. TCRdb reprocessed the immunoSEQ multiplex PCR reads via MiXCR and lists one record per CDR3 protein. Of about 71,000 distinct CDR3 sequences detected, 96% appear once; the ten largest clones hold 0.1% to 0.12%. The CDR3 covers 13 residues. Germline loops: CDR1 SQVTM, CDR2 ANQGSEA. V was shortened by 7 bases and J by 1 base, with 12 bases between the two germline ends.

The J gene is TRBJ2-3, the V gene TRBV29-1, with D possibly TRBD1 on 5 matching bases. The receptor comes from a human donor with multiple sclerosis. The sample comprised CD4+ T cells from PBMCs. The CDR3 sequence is CSALRQRTDTQYF. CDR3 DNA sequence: TGCAGCGCCCTGAGACAGCGCACAGATACGCAGTATTTT.